The 5 T cell receptor beta chains listed next were all sequenced from one sample in a study of CD8 T cells in ankylosing spondylitis. MiXCR, applied by TCRdb to the 5' RACE reads, yields one record per CDR3 protein. The sample lists tens of thousands of distinct CDR3 sequences; more than 25% were seen once. Sequenced material: blood, either unsorted or a sorted T cell fraction (not recorded which). The receptors were sampled from a male donor with ankylosing spondylitis or in good health (not recorded which).

This clonotype was seen ten or more times. The gene calls are TRBV11-2 and TRBJ2-6, with no clear D. Germline lookup yields CDR1 SGHAT and CDR2 FQNNGV. Trimming removed 1 base at V and 1 base at J, with 14 bases between. This CDR3 contains 18 residues. This CDR3 reads CASSLARSYGSGANVLTF. The CDR3 DNA is TGTGCCAGCAGCTTAGCTCGAAGCTACGGTTCTGGGGCCAACGTCCTGACTTTC.

Turning to this clonotype: Relative to the germline gene, one junction end is altered; a read error may explain this. The CDR3 spells CASSSQGGPSGGDTQYF. The CDR3 nucleotides read TGTGCCAGCAGCTCCCAGGGAGGGCCTAGCGGTGGAGATACGCAGTATTTC. The chain is built from TRBV7-3 and TRBJ2-3; TRBD2 agrees at 7 bases. Per the germline V gene, CDR1 is SGHTA and CDR2 is FQGTGA. The CDR3 runs to 17 residues.

The rearrangement links TRBV28 to TRBJ2-1; 8 bases align to TRBD1. The J segment lost 4 bases and the V segment lost 5 bases, leaving 4 bases of the junction unmatched. Germline CDR1 reads MDHEN; CDR2 reads SYDVKM. The length of the CDR3 is 14 residues. CDR3 amino acids: CASSGGTGYNEQFF. For the CDR3, the DNA is TGTGCCAGCAGTGGAGGGACAGGTTACAATGAGCAGTTCTTC.

This sequence joins TRBV5-4 and TRBJ1-6; 9 bases line up with TRBD1. With V trimmed by 4 bases and J by 6 bases, 5 bases remained unmatched. CDR3 size: 15 residues. Germline CDR1 and CDR2: SGHNT and YYREEE (reference sequence). CDR3 DNA sequence: TGTGCCAGCAGCGGAACAGGGGGCAGTAATTCACCCCTCCACTTT. Amino acid sequence: CASSGTGGSNSPLHF.

This clonotype was observed a handful of times. V usage is TRBV6-5 and J usage is TRBJ1-2; D is unclear. Per germline, CDR1 MNHEY and CDR2 SVGAGI. V was trimmed by 1 base and J by 0 bases, leaving 15 bases between them. This CDR3 has 17 amino acids. The CDR3 DNA is TGTGCCAGCAGTTACTATGACGGGCCCCGGGCTAACTATGGCTACACCTTC. This codes for CASSYYDGPRANYGYTF.